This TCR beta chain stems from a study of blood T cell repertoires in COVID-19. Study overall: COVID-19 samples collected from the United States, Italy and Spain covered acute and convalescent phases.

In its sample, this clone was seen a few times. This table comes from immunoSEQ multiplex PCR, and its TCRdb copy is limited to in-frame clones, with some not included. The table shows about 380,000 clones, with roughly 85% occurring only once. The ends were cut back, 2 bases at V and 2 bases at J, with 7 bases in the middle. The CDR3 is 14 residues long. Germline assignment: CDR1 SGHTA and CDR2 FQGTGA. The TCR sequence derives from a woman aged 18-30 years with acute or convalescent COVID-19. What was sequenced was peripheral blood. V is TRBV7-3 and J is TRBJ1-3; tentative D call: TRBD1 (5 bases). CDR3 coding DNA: TGTGCCAGCAGCTTAGCAGGGACTGGAAACACCATATATTTT. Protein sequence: CASSLAGTGNTIYF.